A selection of T cell receptor beta chains follows, all from one sample in a study of T-cell reconstitution after alpha-beta-depleted transplantation in children. TCRdb passed the PCR reads through MiXCR, listing each CDR3 protein once. Here the sample spans around 380,000 distinct CDR3 sequences, about a tenth being singletons. The sample in question was PBMCs from the stem cell graft donor, obtained from the stem cell graft. The receptors come from a human donor who donated a stem cell graft to a child with acute myeloid leukemia. Each CDR3 is given with its conserved first and last residue. A D gene is named only where the DNA matches it firmly. Expanded clones get a size class; other rows say once, few or many, or leave the size out.

D	V	size	J	DNA	CDR3
TRBD2	TRBV11-2	few	TRBJ2-1	TGTGCCAGCAGCGCACCGGGACTAGCGGATAGTGAGCAGTTCTTC	CASSAPGLADSEQFF
.	TRBV3-1	.	TRBJ1-6	TGTGCCAGCAGCCTCTTTTTCGACAGCAATTCACCCCTCCACTTT	CASSLFFDSNSPLHF
.	TRBV11-2	many	TRBJ2-5	TGTGCCAGCAGCTTAGGGGTGGGGACCGTCCAAGAGACCCAGTACTTC	CASSLGVGTVQETQYF
.	TRBV20-1	.	TRBJ1-2	TGCAGTGCTAGACCTCAGGGGCCGCTCTATGGCTACACCTTC	CSARPQGPLYGYTF
.	TRBV6-6	few	TRBJ1-3	TGTGCCCTATTCTCTGGAAACACCATATATTTT	CALFSGNTIYF
.	TRBV29-1	many	TRBJ1-2	TGCAGCGTCCACTCGACAGTTAACTATGGCTACACCTTC	CSVHSTVNYGYTF
TRBD1	TRBV7-9	few	TRBJ2-2	TGTGCCAGCAGCTTAGTTGGCAGGGGGCGAGCCGGGGAGCTGTTTTTT	CASSLVGRGRAGELFF
.	TRBV29-1	many	TRBJ2-6	TGCAGCGTTGACCTGAATGGGGCCAACGTCCTGACTTTC	CSVDLNGANVLTF
TRBD1	TRBV20-1	few	TRBJ1-3	TGCAGTGCTAGCCGGACAGGGCTCGACACCATATATTTT	CSASRTGLDTIYF
TRBD1	TRBV12-5	.	TRBJ2-7	TGTGCTAGTGGTCCGGGACAGGGGGCCCTGGAGCAGTACTTC	CASGPGQGALEQYF
.	TRBV18	few	TRBJ1-2	TGTGCCAGCTCCCGAGGTGAAGCGGGGTATGGCTACACCTTC	CASSRGEAGYGYTF
.	TRBV25-1	.	TRBJ2-7	TGTGCCAGCAGTCTCCCAGGGAACTACGAGCAGTACTTC	CASSLPGNYEQYF
TRBD1	TRBV20-1	.	TRBJ1-1	TGCAGTGCTAGAACTGACAGGGCTACTGAAGCTTTCTTT	CSARTDRATEAFF
TRBD1	TRBV27	few	TRBJ2-1	TGTGCCAGCAGTTTAGTGGGACAGGGGGCAAACAATGAGCAGTTCTTC	CASSLVGQGANNEQFF
.	TRBV7-6	.	TRBJ2-3	TGTGCCAGCAGCTCGGCTACCCGGGACCCCAAGGGTACGCAGTATTTT	CASSSATRDPKGTQYF
TRBD2	TRBV20-1	few	TRBJ2-3	TGCAGTGCTAGGGGACTAGCGGGGGTCAGAACTAGCACAGATACGCAGTATTTT	CSARGLAGVRTSTDTQYF
TRBD2	TRBV7-3	.	TRBJ2-6	TGTGCCAGCAGCTTACGCTCTGCGGGGGCTGGGGCCAACGTCCTGACTTTC	CASSLRSAGAGANVLTF
.	TRBV12-3/TRBV12-4	.	TRBJ2-5	TGTGCCAGCAGTTTAATGGGGACACCGGGAGAGACCCAGTACTTC	CASSLMGTPGETQYF
.	TRBV29-1	many	TRBJ1-1	TGCAGCGGGAGGACGTTTGTCATGAACACTGAAGCTTTCTTT	CSGRTFVMNTEAFF
TRBD1	TRBV29-1	.	TRBJ2-2	TGCAGCGTCCACAGGGGGGCCGGGGAGCTGTTTTTT	CSVHRGAGELFF
.	TRBV5-1	many	TRBJ2-2	TGCGCCAGCAGCTCCCAGACCCTCACCGGGGAGCTGTTTTTT	CASSSQTLTGELFF
.	TRBV21-1	.	TRBJ1-5	TGTGCCAGCAGCAAAGAAAGGGGGCAGAATAGCAATCAGCCCCAGCATTTT	CASSKERGQNSNQPQHF
.	TRBV27	.	TRBJ2-7	TGTGCCAGCAGTTTATCGGGGAGTGCCTACGAGCAGTACTTC	CASSLSGSAYEQYF
.	TRBV29-1	.	TRBJ2-1	TGCAGCGTGGGGGCCACTAGTTACAATGAGCAGTTCTTC	CSVGATSYNEQFF
.	TRBV15	.	TRBJ1-1	TGTGCCACCAGCAGAGATCTCCAATTGACCGAAGCTTTCTTT	CATSRDLQLTEAFF
.	TRBV15	.	TRBJ2-5	TGTGCCACCAGCGGGAGGTGGGGCTCGGGGGCAAAGACCCAGTACTTC	CATSGRWGSGAKTQYF
.	TRBV24-1	few	TRBJ2-1	TGTGCCACCAGTGACGGGGCTAGCCGGGGTGAGCAGTTCTTC	CATSDGASRGEQFF
.	TRBV4-2	.	TRBJ2-2	TGTGCCAGCAGCCAAGAGGACAGCTCCTCCGCGAACACCGGGGAGCTGTTTTTT	CASSQEDSSSANTGELFF
TRBD2	TRBV25-1	few	TRBJ2-1	TGTGCCAGCACTTCCCGAACTAGCGGAGAGAACAATGAGCAGTTCTTC	CASTSRTSGENNEQFF
.	TRBV5-1	many	TRBJ2-7	TGCGCCAGCAGGTTCCTCCCGGGCTACGAGCAGTACTTC	CASRFLPGYEQYF
TRBD1	TRBV3-1	few	TRBJ2-1	TGTGCCAGCAGCCGGGACAGCGTCTCCTACAATGAGCAGTTCTTC	CASSRDSVSYNEQFF
.	TRBV5-1	few	TRBJ1-6	TGCGCCAGCAGCGGCCCAGGGGAGGATTCACCCCTCCACTTT	CASSGPGEDSPLHF
TRBD2	TRBV7-6	.	TRBJ2-2	TGTGCCAGCGTGGGACTAGGCACCGGGGAGCTGTTTTTT	CASVGLGTGELFF
.	TRBV7-8	many	TRBJ1-1	TGTGCCAGCAGCTTAGGAGGCGTGGGGAGTAAGACTGAAGCTTTCTTT	CASSLGGVGSKTEAFF
TRBD2	TRBV5-1	many	TRBJ2-5	TGCGCCAGCAGCTTGGCGGGACTAGCGGGACAAGAGACCCAGTACTTC	CASSLAGLAGQETQYF
.	TRBV4-1	few	TRBJ2-1	TGCGCCAGCAGCCAAGATGTTGGGGAAACTTACAATGAGCAGTTCTTC	CASSQDVGETYNEQFF
TRBD1	TRBV5-1	few	TRBJ1-1	TGCGCCAGCAGCTCAGGGGGTCCCAACACTGAAGCTTTCTTT	CASSSGGPNTEAFF
TRBD1	TRBV4-1	.	TRBJ1-1	TGCGCCAGCAGCCAGAGCCGGGACAGGGGATTGAACACTGAAGCTTTCTTT	CASSQSRDRGLNTEAFF
TRBD1	TRBV5-1	few	TRBJ1-2	TGCGCCAGCAGCAGCGGACAGGTTTTGGCCCCTGGCTACACCTTC	CASSSGQVLAPGYTF
TRBD1	TRBV5-5	few	TRBJ2-3	TGTGCCAGCAGCAAGGGACAGTACACAGATACGCAGTATTTT	CASSKGQYTDTQYF